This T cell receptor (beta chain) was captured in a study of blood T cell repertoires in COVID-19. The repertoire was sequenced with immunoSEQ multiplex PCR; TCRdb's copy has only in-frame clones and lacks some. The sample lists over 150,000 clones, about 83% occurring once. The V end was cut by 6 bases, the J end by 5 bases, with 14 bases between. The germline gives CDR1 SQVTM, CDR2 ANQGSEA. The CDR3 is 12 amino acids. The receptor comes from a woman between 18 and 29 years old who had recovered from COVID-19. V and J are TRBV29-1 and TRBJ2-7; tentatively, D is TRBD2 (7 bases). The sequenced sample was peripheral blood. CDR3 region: CSVGEGVNEQYF. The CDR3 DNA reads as TGCAGCGTCGGGGAGGGGGTAAACGAGCAGTACTTC.